The source of this T cell receptor beta chain is a study of T cell repertoires in cytomegalovirus infection. Study results and limitations: There were carriers of CMV plus the relevant HLA, and cumulative public TCR beta family frequency identified them. Within the response measured ex vivo, HLA-C-restricted CMV-specific TCR beta clonotypes were dominant.

About this clonotype itself: Its antigen is as yet unknown.

MiXCR, applied by TCRdb to the reads, yields one record per CDR3 protein. This sample has 75,000 to 95,000 distinct CDR3 sequences; around 49% occur once, and the top ten carry more than 80%. Germline trimming cut 6 bases from V and 3 bases from J; bases unmatched to any gene: 8. This CDR3 contains 17 residues. Germline V gene lookup returns CDR1 MNHEY and CDR2 SVGAGI. This TCR derives from a human donor in good health (CMV status not recorded). Some clones in this sample may be carry-over from other donors' samples. Sequencing was performed on CD8+ T cells from cultured PBMCs, taken from culture after CMV antigen stimulation. The V call is TRBV6-5, the J call TRBJ2-1; 13 positions agree with TRBD2. CDR3 nucleotide sequence: TGTGCCAGCAGCCGGACTAGCGGGGGACTCCTCTACAATGAGCAGTTCTTC. Its protein is CASSRTSGGLLYNEQFF.